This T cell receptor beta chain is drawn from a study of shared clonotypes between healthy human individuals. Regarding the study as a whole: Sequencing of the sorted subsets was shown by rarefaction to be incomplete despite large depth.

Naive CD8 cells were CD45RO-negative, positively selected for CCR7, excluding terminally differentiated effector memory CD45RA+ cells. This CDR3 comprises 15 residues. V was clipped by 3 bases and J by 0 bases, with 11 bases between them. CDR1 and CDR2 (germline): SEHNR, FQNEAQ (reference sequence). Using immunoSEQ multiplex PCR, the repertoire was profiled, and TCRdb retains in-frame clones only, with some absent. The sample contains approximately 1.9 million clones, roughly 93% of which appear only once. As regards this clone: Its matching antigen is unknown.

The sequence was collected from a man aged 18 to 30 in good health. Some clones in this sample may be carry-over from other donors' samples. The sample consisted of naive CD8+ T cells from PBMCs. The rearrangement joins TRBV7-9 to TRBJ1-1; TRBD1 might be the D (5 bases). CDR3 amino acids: CASSLGRFMNTEAFF. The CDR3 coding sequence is TGTGCCAGCAGCTTGGGACGGTTCATGAACACTGAAGCTTTCTTT.